This TCR beta chain was recorded in a study of T cell responses to AZD1222 COVID-19 vaccine. Sequenced by immunoSEQ multiplex PCR; TCRdb stores in-frame clones only, minus some. The sample records approximately 150,000 clones, approximately 90% being singletons. As to this clone: Its specificity is unknown.

The study's findings and limits: Donors were largely white British and mainly female; clonal diversity was possibly underestimated. At baseline, just six AZD1222 recipients tested seropositive. Without day 14 samples, only post-peak T cell repertoires were studied.

Germline V gene lookup returns CDR1 SGHRS and CDR2 YFSETQ. CDR3 size: 15 residues. Deletions cut 5 bases from V and 6 bases from J, with 18 bases between. This chain joins TRBV5-1 and TRBJ2-1; D not resolved. This receptor was taken from an adult who received the AZD1222 COVID-19 vaccine. The source was peripheral blood, collected 28 days after the second AZD1222 dose. The CDR3 here is CASSYRPTLGNEQFF. CDR3 in DNA: TGCGCCAGCAGTTACCGGCCGACTCTAGGCAATGAGCAGTTCTTC.